The rows below give T cell receptor beta chains drawn from one sample of a study of shared clonotypes between healthy human individuals. Here immunoSEQ multiplex PCR was the method, and the copy in TCRdb shows in-frame clones only, minus some. The sample has about 2.1 million clones, around 93% seen once; the top ten hold around 1.7%. The sequenced sample was naive CD8+ T cells from PBMCs. The receptors were gathered from a young man in good health. Some clones in this sample may be carry-over from other donors' samples. CDR3s include the opening cysteine and the closing phenylalanine or tryptophan. D genes are given only for firm matches. Some rows mark clone size as missing; the rest say once, few, many or name a class of expanded clone.

TRBJ1-2	.	.	TRBV4-2	TGTGCCGGGAGGGGGGCTGATGGCTACACCTTC	CAGRGADGYTF
TRBJ1-2	.	.	TRBV19	TGTGCCAGTAGTACCTACCGCCCGACAGTGAATGGCTACACCTTC	CASSTYRPTVNGYTF
TRBJ2-2	.	TRBD2	TRBV4-1	TGCGCCAGCAGCCCGTTGGGACTAGCGGCGAACACCGGGGAGCTGTTTTTT	CASSPLGLAANTGELFF
TRBJ2-3	.	.	TRBV18	TGTGCCAGCTCACTGACTCCCGACACAGATACGCAGTATTTT	CASSLTPDTDTQYF
TRBJ2-1	.	.	TRBV19	TGTGCCAGTAGTATCAGAAGCGGCAGGCGTGAGCAGTTCTTC	CASSIRSGRREQFF
TRBJ2-1	.	TRBD2	TRBV19	TGTGCCAGTAGTATGACGCTAGCGGGAGCCAATGAGCAGTTCTTC	CASSMTLAGANEQFF
TRBJ2-2	.	.	TRBV29-1	TGCAGCGTTGAAGTGGGCGGGACGAACACCGGGGAGCTGTTTTTT	CSVEVGGTNTGELFF
TRBJ2-7	.	TRBD1	TRBV27	TGTGCCAGCAGACCCTCCGGGACAGGGGCCTACGAGCAGTACTTC	CASRPSGTGAYEQYF
TRBJ2-7	.	.	TRBV11-2	TGTGCCAGCAGCTTAACCCGCGACGAGCAGTACTTC	CASSLTRDEQYF
TRBJ2-3	.	.	TRBV5-1	TGCGCCAGCAGCTTCGTGTTAAAAGCTAGCACAGATACGCAGTATTTT	CASSFVLKASTDTQYF
TRBJ1-2	.	.	TRBV9	TGTGCCAGCAGCGGGTCGGGAGTAGGCTACACCTTC	CASSGSGVGYTF
TRBJ2-7	once	.	TRBV7-9	TGTGCCAGCAGCTACTGGGACGCTCCCTACGAGCAGTACTTC	CASSYWDAPYEQYF
TRBJ2-7	once	.	TRBV7-9	TGTGCCAGCAGCCCTTCCTCGAGCTCCTACGAGCAGTACTTC	CASSPSSSSYEQYF
TRBJ2-5	.	.	TRBV29-1	TGCAGCGTTCTCCCTAGGGTGGAGGGGGAGACCCAGTACTTC	CSVLPRVEGETQYF
TRBJ1-1	.	.	TRBV25-1	TGTGCCAGCAGTGATCCGAACACTGAAGCTTTCTTT	CASSDPNTEAFF
TRBJ2-1	.	.	TRBV5-6	TGTGCCAGCAGCGACTCGGATGAGCAGTTCTTC	CASSDSDEQFF
TRBJ2-2	few	.	TRBV27	TGTGCCAGCAGTATATGGGACACCGGGGAGCTGTTTTTT	CASSIWDTGELFF
TRBJ1-2	.	TRBD1	TRBV27	TGTGCCAGCAAACGGGACAGGGGAAACTATGGCTACACCTTC	CASKRDRGNYGYTF
TRBJ2-7	.	TRBD1	TRBV2	TGTGCCAGCGTTCCCGGGACAGGGTCTAACGAGCAGTACTTC	CASVPGTGSNEQYF
TRBJ1-2	.	.	TRBV7-2	TGTGCCAGCAGCTTACGTACAGTAGCTAACTATGGCTACACCTTC	CASSLRTVANYGYTF
TRBJ2-7	.	TRBD2	TRBV10-3	TGTGCCATCAGTGAAGGGACTAGCGGGAGGCCCTACGAGCAGTACTTC	CAISEGTSGRPYEQYF
TRBJ1-1	.	TRBD1	TRBV5-1	TGCGCCAGCAGCTTGGTCGGGACAGGGGCAATGAACACTGAAGCTTTCTTT	CASSLVGTGAMNTEAFF
TRBJ2-1	.	TRBD1	TRBV28	TGTGCCAGCAGTTTCCCCGGGACAGGGGGATCCAATGAGCAGTTCTTC	CASSFPGTGGSNEQFF
TRBJ2-6	.	.	TRBV28	TGTGCCAGCCGGTCGGAGCGCGGGGCCAACGTCCTGACTTTC	CASRSERGANVLTF
TRBJ1-4	.	.	TRBV7-8	TGTGCCAGCAGAACAGACCGGGGGCCGCCGGGAAAACTGTTTTTT	CASRTDRGPPGKLFF
TRBJ2-7	.	.	TRBV27	TGTGCCAGCAGTTTACCAAGCTCCTACGAGCAGTACTTC	CASSLPSSYEQYF
TRBJ1-4	.	.	TRBV5-1	TGCGCCAGCAGCTTCGGAAGGGGGGAAACTAATGAAAAACTGTTTTTT	CASSFGRGETNEKLFF
TRBJ2-7	.	.	TRBV5-4	TGTGCCAGCAGCTCGCAGTCTGACAGGATCTCCTACGAGCAGTACTTC	CASSSQSDRISYEQYF
TRBJ1-1	.	.	TRBV6-5	TGTGCCAGCAGTACCGCTGGGACGGGCACTGAAGCTTTCTTT	CASSTAGTGTEAFF
TRBJ1-2	.	.	TRBV10-3	TGTGCCATCAGTGATTTGGGAGCTAGGATCTATGGCTACACCTTC	CAISDLGARIYGYTF
TRBJ2-1	.	TRBD2	TRBV7-3	TGTGCCAGCAGCCTCCGACCGGGACTAGCGGGGGATTACAATGAGCAGTTCTTC	CASSLRPGLAGDYNEQFF
TRBJ2-5	.	TRBD1	TRBV28	TGTGCCAGCAGTTTAGACAGGGAAGAGACCCAGTACTTC	CASSLDREETQYF
TRBJ1-2	.	.	TRBV29-1	TGCAGCGTTGAAGATCCGCCACGGGGCTACACCTTC	CSVEDPPRGYTF
TRBJ1-4	.	.	TRBV18	TGTGCCGGGACGGACGCAACTAATGAAAAACTGTTTTTT	CAGTDATNEKLFF
TRBJ2-7	.	.	TRBV28	TGTGCCAGCAGGGCGACAGCCTATACCTACGAGCAGTACTTC	CASRATAYTYEQYF
TRBJ1-4	.	TRBD1	TRBV28	TGTGCCAGCAGTTTGGGGACAGGGTACAATGAAAAACTGTTTTTT	CASSLGTGYNEKLFF
TRBJ1-2	.	.	TRBV7-3	TGTGCCAGCAGCCTCGGGGTTAGGGACAAACACTATGGCTACACCTTC	CASSLGVRDKHYGYTF
TRBJ2-1	.	TRBD2	TRBV2	TGTGCCAGCAGTGTGAGCGGGAGTGAGTACAATGAGCAGTTCTTC	CASSVSGSEYNEQFF
TRBJ1-2	.	.	TRBV2	TGTGCCAGCAGTGAGTTCGAGTATGGCTACACCTTC	CASSEFEYGYTF
TRBJ2-7	.	TRBD2	TRBV11-2	TGTGCCAGCAGCGTTGGAGCGGGGGACTCCTACGAGCAGTACTTC	CASSVGAGDSYEQYF
TRBJ1-2	.	.	TRBV7-9	TGTGCCAGCAGCTTAATGGGGGATGGCTACACCTTC	CASSLMGDGYTF
TRBJ1-1	few	.	TRBV10-1	TGCGCCAGCCAACAGGACACCACGAACACTGAAGCTTTCTTT	CASQQDTTNTEAFF
TRBJ1-3	.	.	TRBV7-8	TGTGCCAGCAGCCCCCTTGATAGCTCTGGAAACACCATATATTTT	CASSPLDSSGNTIYF
TRBJ1-1	.	.	TRBV28	TGTGCCAGCAGTTTTCGGCCAGAAATGAACACTGAAGCTTTCTTT	CASSFRPEMNTEAFF
TRBJ2-7	.	.	TRBV27	TGTGCCAGCAGTTTATCGAACGGACCCTCCTACGAGCAGTACTTC	CASSLSNGPSYEQYF
TRBJ2-7	.	TRBD2	TRBV5-5	TGTGCCAGCAGCCCCCGCGGGAGCGAGCAGTACTTC	CASSPRGSEQYF
TRBJ2-7	.	TRBD1	TRBV4-1	TGCGCCAGCAGCCAGGGTCAGGGGGCGCTTGACGAGCAGTACTTC	CASSQGQGALDEQYF
TRBJ2-7	.	.	TRBV27	TGTGCCAGCAGTTTTTCCGGATCCTACGAGCAGTACTTC	CASSFSGSYEQYF
TRBJ1-1	.	.	TRBV27	TGTGCCAGCAGAGAGGCGGGGTCCAACACTGAAGCTTTCTTT	CASREAGSNTEAFF
TRBJ2-3	.	.	TRBV27	TGTGCCAGCAGTTCCGGAGACCCTAGCACAGATACGCAGTATTTT	CASSSGDPSTDTQYF
TRBJ2-2	once	TRBD1	TRBV7-9	TGTGCCAGCAGCCTCCGACAGGGGGGCACCGGGGAGCTGTTTTTT	CASSLRQGGTGELFF
TRBJ1-1	.	TRBD1	TRBV27	TGTGCCAGCAGTACCCACCAACGCCGGGACAGGGGTTGGACTGAAGCTTTCTTT	CASSTHQRRDRGWTEAFF
TRBJ1-1	.	.	TRBV4-3	TGCGCCAGCAGCCAAGGTGCGGCGGCAGCGAACACTGAAGCTTTCTTT	CASSQGAAAANTEAFF
TRBJ2-1	.	.	TRBV27	TGTGCCAGCAGTTTGGAGTCCAGCTCCTACAATGAGCAGTTCTTC	CASSLESSSYNEQFF